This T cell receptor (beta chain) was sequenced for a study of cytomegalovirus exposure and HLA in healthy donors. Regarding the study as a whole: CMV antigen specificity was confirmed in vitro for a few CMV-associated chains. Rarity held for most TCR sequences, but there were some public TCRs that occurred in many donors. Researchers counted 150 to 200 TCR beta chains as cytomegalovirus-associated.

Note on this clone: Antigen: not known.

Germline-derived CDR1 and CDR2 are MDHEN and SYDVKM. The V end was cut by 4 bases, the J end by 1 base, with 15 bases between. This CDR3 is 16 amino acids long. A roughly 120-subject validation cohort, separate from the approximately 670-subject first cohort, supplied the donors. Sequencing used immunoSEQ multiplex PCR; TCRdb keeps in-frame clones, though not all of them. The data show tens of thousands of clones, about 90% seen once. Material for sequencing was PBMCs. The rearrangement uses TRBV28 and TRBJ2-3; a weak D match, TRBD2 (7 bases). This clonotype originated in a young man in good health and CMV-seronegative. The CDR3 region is CASSSYGGQGTDTQYF. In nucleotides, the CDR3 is TGTGCCAGCAGTTCATACGGGGGGCAGGGCACAGATACGCAGTATTTT.